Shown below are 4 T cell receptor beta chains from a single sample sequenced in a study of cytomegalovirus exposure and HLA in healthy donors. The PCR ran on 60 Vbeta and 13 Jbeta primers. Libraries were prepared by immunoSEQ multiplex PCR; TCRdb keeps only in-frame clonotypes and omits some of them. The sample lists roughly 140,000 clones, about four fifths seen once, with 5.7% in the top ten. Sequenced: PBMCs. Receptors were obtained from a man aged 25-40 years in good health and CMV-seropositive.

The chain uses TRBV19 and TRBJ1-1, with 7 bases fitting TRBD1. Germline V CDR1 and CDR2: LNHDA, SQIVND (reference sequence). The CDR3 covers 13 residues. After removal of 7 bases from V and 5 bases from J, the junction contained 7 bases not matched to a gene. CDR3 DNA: TGTGCCAGTACCTATAGGGGGCCTACTGAAGCTTTCTTT. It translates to CASTYRGPTEAFF.

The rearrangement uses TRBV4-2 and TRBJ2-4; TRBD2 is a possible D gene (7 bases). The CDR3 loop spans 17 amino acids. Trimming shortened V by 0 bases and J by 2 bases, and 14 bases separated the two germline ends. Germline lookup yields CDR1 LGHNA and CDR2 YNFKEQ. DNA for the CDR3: TGTGCCAGCAGCCAAGATTGGGGAGGGGGGCCCAAAAACATTCAGTACTTC. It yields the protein CASSQDWGGGPKNIQYF.

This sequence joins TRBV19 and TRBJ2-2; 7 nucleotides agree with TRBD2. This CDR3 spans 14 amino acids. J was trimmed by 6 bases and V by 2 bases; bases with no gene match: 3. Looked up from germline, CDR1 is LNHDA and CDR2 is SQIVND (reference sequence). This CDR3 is CASSIRLAAGELFF. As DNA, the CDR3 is TGTGCCAGTAGTATACGGCTAGCGGCCGGGGAGCTGTTTTTT.

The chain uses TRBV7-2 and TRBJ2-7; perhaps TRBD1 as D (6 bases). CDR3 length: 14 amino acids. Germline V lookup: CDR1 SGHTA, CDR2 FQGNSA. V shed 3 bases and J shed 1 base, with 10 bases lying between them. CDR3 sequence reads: CASSFGTLSYEQYF. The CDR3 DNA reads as TGTGCCAGCAGCTTCGGGACATTATCCTACGAGCAGTACTTC. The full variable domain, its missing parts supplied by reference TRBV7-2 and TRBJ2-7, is GAGVSQSPSNKVTEKGKDVELRCDPISGHTALYWYRQSLGQGLEFLIYFQGNSAPDKSGLPSDRFSAERTGGSVSTLTIQRTQQEDSAVYLCASSFGTLSYEQYFGPGTRLTVT.